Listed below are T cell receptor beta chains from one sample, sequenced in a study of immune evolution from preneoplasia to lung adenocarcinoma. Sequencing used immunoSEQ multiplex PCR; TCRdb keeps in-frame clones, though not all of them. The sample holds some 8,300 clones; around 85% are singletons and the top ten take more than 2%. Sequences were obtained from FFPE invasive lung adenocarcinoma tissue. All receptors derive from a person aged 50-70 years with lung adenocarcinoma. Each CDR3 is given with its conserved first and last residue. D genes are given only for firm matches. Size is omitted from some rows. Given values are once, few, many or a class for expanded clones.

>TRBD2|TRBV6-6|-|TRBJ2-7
TGTGCCAGCAGCCACGATCTAGGGACTAGCGGTTACGAGCAGTACTTC
CASSHDLGTSGYEQYF
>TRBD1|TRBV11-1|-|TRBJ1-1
TGTGCCAGCAGCGGGACAGGGAGCACTGAAGCTTTCTTT
CASSGTGSTEAFF
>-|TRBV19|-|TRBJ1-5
TGTGCCACCCAATGGGGAGGGAATCAGCCCCAGCATTTT
CATQWGGNQPQHF
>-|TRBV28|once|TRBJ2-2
TGTGCCAGCCAACTGAACACCGGGGAGCTGTTTTTT
CASQLNTGELFF
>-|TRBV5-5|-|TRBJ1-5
TGTGCCAGCAGCCCAGGTTGGGGCCGGGGCAATCAGCCCCAGCATTTT
CASSPGWGRGNQPQHF
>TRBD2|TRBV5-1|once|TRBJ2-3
TGCGCCAGCAGCTACGGGACTAGCGTTGCAGATACGCAGTATTTT
CASSYGTSVADTQYF
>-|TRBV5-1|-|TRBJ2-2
TGCGCCAGCAGCGCGGGGCCAAGGGTAGCGACCACCGGGGAGCTGTTTTTT
CASSAGPRVATTGELFF
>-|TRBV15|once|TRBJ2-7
TGTGCCACCAGCAGAGATAAGGACTCCTACGAGCAGTACTTC
CATSRDKDSYEQYF
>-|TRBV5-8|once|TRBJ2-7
TGTGCCAGCAGCTTGTGGGGCAGGGGAGAGGACGAGCAGTACTTC
CASSLWGRGEDEQYF
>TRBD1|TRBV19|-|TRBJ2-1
TGTGCCAGTAGCCCACCGGACAGGGCGGACAATGAGCAGTTCTTC
CASSPPDRADNEQFF
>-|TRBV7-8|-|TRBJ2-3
TGTGCCAGCAGCTTTCTGGGGGCTAGTATAGATACGCAGTATTTT
CASSFLGASIDTQYF
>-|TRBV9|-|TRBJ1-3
TGTGCCAGCAGCGTAGATCCGGGATCTGGAAACACCATATATTTT
CASSVDPGSGNTIYF
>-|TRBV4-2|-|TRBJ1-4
TGTGCCAGCAGCCAAGCTTGGGGAACTAATGAAAAACTGTTTTTT
CASSQAWGTNEKLFF
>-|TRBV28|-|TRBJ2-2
TGTGCCAGCAGTTCCCCAGGCCCCACTGGGGAGCTGTTTTTT
CASSSPGPTGELFF
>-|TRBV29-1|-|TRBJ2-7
TGCAGCGTTGAATTACTAGGTAACGAGCAGTACTTC
CSVELLGNEQYF
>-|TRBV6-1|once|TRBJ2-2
TGTGCCAGCAATCCAGGGCCTGGGGACACCGGGGAGCTGTTTTTT
CASNPGPGDTGELFF
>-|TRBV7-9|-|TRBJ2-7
TGTGCCAGCAGCTTTCTTGGCTACGAGCAGTACTTC
CASSFLGYEQYF
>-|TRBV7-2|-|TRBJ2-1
TGTGCCAGCAGCAAACGGACGTCCTACAATGAGCAGTTCTTC
CASSKRTSYNEQFF
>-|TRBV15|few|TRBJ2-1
TGTGCCACCAGCCCGGTAGGAGGTTATGAGCAGTTCTTC
CATSPVGGYEQFF
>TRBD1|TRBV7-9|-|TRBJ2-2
TGTGCCAGCAGCTTATATCGGACAGGCAACACCGGGGAGCTGTTTTTT
CASSLYRTGNTGELFF
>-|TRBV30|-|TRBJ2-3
TGTGCCTGGAGTAGACTTCTGGGCGAGGATACGCAGTATTTT
CAWSRLLGEDTQYF
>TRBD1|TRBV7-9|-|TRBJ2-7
TGTGCCAGCAGAGGGACAGCCTCCTACGAGCAGTACTTC
CASRGTASYEQYF
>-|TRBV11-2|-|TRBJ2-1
TGTGCCAGCAGCTCGGGACCTCAACAGTTCTTC
CASSSGPQQFF
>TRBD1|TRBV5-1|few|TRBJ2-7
TGCGCCAGCAGCCCGGCCGGGACAGGGAGCTCCTACGAGCAGTACTTC
CASSPAGTGSSYEQYF
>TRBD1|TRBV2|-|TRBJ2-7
TGTGCCAGCAGCCAGGACAGGGGGAGCTCCTACGAGCAGTACTTC
CASSQDRGSSYEQYF